Described below is a single T cell receptor (beta chain) sequence and its context. The data derive from a study of shared clonotypes between healthy human individuals. Germline trimming cut 6 bases from V and 8 bases from J; bases unmatched to any gene: 12. The CDR3 covers 15 residues. Germline lookup yields CDR1 MRHNA and CDR2 SNTAGT. Sequencing used immunoSEQ multiplex PCR; TCRdb keeps in-frame clones, though not all of them. Among 2,500,000 or so clones listed, under 95% were seen once. Sequenced sample: naive CD4+ T cells from PBMCs. As to subset: CD45RA+ positively selected. This sequence was found in a man aged 18 to 29 in good health. Some clones in this sample may be carry-over from other donors' samples. This chain links TRBV6-4 with TRBJ2-1, with 8 nucleotides matching TRBD2. As DNA, the CDR3 is TGTGCCAGCAGCGCCGGGGCAGCGGGAGAGGATGAGCAGTTCTTC. It encodes CASSAGAAGEDEQFF.